The rows below give T cell receptor beta chains drawn from one sample of a study of blood T cell repertoires in COVID-19. The assay was immunoSEQ multiplex PCR, and TCRdb's table has in-frame clones only and misses some. The data hold roughly 240,000 clones, with 70% to 85% observed a single time. The material sequenced was peripheral blood. These receptors were obtained from an elderly woman with acute or convalescent COVID-19. Each CDR3 is given with its conserved first and last residue. A D gene is named only where the DNA matches it firmly. A clone size is listed for some rows: how often the clone was seen (once, few, many), or a class if it is expanded.

CDR3aa	CDR3nt	abundance	j_gene	v_gene	d_gene
CASSPKRTDNEQFF	TGTGCCAGCTCACCCAAGAGAACAGACAATGAGCAGTTCTTC	-	TRBJ2-1	TRBV18	-
CASSERNTEAFF	TGTGCCAGCAGTGAGAGGAACACTGAAGCTTTCTTT	-	TRBJ1-1	TRBV6-1	-
CASRGGTSGSPGELFF	TGTGCCAGCAGGGGTGGGACTAGCGGGAGTCCCGGGGAGCTGTTTTTT	-	TRBJ2-2	TRBV5-4	TRBD2
CASSGENFGNQPQHF	TGTGCCAGCAGTGGTGAGAATTTCGGCAATCAGCCCCAGCATTTT	-	TRBJ1-5	TRBV2	-
CASSRGTSGATYNEQFF	TGCGCCAGCAGCCGAGGGACTAGCGGGGCCACCTACAATGAGCAGTTCTTC	once	TRBJ2-1	TRBV5-1	TRBD2
CASSQMVAEAYEQYF	TGTGCCAGCAGCCAAATGGTAGCGGAAGCCTACGAGCAGTACTTC	-	TRBJ2-7	TRBV3-1/TRBV3-2	-
CASSLDRGSSYEQYF	TGTGCCAGCAGCTTAGACAGGGGGAGCTCCTACGAGCAGTACTTC	-	TRBJ2-7	TRBV28	TRBD1
CASSAQDSEETQYF	TGCGCCAGCAGCGCCCAGGACAGTGAAGAGACCCAGTACTTC	-	TRBJ2-5	TRBV4-1	-
CASSYSNRASNTGELFF	TGTGCCAGCAGTTACTCGAACAGGGCCTCGAACACCGGGGAGCTGTTTTTT	-	TRBJ2-2	TRBV6-2/TRBV6-3	-
CASSLIAGGYNEQFF	TGTGCCAGCAGCTTAATAGCGGGAGGGTACAATGAGCAGTTCTTC	-	TRBJ2-1	TRBV7-3	TRBD2
CASSLRGGTFRGSGNTIYF	TGTGCCAGCAGTTTGCGCGGCGGTACCTTTAGGGGCTCTGGAAACACCATATATTTT	-	TRBJ1-3	TRBV28	-
CASSLMTGIGYEQYF	TGCGCCAGCAGCTTGATGACAGGAATTGGCTACGAGCAGTACTTC	-	TRBJ2-7	TRBV5-1	-
CASSPGPTGTQYF	TGTGCCAGCAGCCCCGGGCCCACAGGTACGCAGTATTTT	-	TRBJ2-3	TRBV7-3	-
CASRRGDSGRIFTGELFF	TGTGCCAGTAGGCGAGGGGATAGCGGGAGGATCTTCACCGGGGAGCTGTTTTTT	-	TRBJ2-2	TRBV19	TRBD2
CASSRGPSPGQGAEQYF	TGTGCCAGCTCACGTGGTCCCTCACCGGGACAGGGAGCGGAGCAGTACTTC	-	TRBJ2-7	TRBV18	TRBD1
CASSQRTTNNEQFF	TGTGCCAGCAGCCAAAGGACTACCAACAATGAGCAGTTCTTC	-	TRBJ2-1	TRBV3-1/TRBV3-2	-
CASSEFTGGVYGYTF	TGTGCCAGCAGTGAATTTACAGGGGGCGTCTATGGCTACACCTTC	-	TRBJ1-2	TRBV25-1	TRBD1
CASLTPEHSNQPQHF	TGTGCCAGCCTCACTCCGGAGCATAGCAATCAGCCCCAGCATTTT	-	TRBJ1-5	TRBV28	-
CASSPPARGVSGGNTIYF	TGTGCCAGCAGTCCCCCTGCCAGGGGTGTATCGGGCGGAAACACCATATATTTT	once	TRBJ1-3	TRBV28	-
CASSVVAGNMNSPLHF	TGTGCCAGCAGCGTAGTAGCAGGGAATATGAATTCACCCCTCCACTTT	few	TRBJ1-6	TRBV9	-
CASTGASGNTIYF	TGTGCCAGCACAGGGGCTTCTGGAAACACCATATATTTT	-	TRBJ1-3	TRBV6-5	-
CASGGQGAPTNEKLFF	TGTGCCAGCGGCGGACAGGGGGCGCCGACTAATGAAAAACTGTTTTTT	many	TRBJ1-4	TRBV9	TRBD1
CASSDGLAGYNEQFF	TGTGCCAGCAGCGACGGACTAGCGGGTTACAATGAGCAGTTCTTC	-	TRBJ2-1	TRBV9	TRBD2
CASSLSGQGLAGKEQFF	TGTGCCAGCAGCTTATCTGGCCAGGGACTAGCGGGCAAAGAGCAGTTCTTC	-	TRBJ2-1	TRBV7-9	TRBD2
CAFSGYQETQYF	TGTGCCTTTAGCGGCTACCAAGAGACCCAGTACTTC	-	TRBJ2-5	TRBV30	-
CASRTGGNTIYF	TGTGCCAGCAGGACAGGCGGAAACACCATATATTTT	-	TRBJ1-3	TRBV25-1	-
CASSLAASATYEQYF	TGCGCCAGCAGCTTGGCGGCTAGCGCTACCTACGAGCAGTACTTC	-	TRBJ2-7	TRBV5-1	-
CASSFGLINSGANVLTF	TGTGCCAGCAGCTTCGGTCTGATAAACTCTGGGGCCAACGTCCTGACTTTC	-	TRBJ2-6	TRBV7-8	-
CASSESQGAISGANVLTF	TGTGCCAGCAGTGAATCCCAGGGGGCGATCTCTGGGGCCAACGTCCTGACTTTC	-	TRBJ2-6	TRBV25-1	TRBD1
CASSPRREGNTGELFF	TGTGCCAGCTCCCCCAGGAGGGAGGGGAACACCGGGGAGCTGTTTTTT	-	TRBJ2-2	TRBV18	TRBD2
CASRERGKGNTYEQYF	TGTGCCAGCAGAGAAAGGGGGAAGGGTAATACCTACGAGCAGTACTTC	-	TRBJ2-7	TRBV6-1	-
CASSSAGDFADTQYF	TGTGCCAGCAGCTCGGCGGGGGATTTTGCGGATACGCAGTATTTT	-	TRBJ2-3	TRBV9	TRBD2
CASSLAGVNTEAFF	TGTGCCAGCAGCTTAGCAGGGGTGAACACTGAAGCTTTCTTT	-	TRBJ1-1	TRBV11-2	-
CASSLAGGGQETQYF	TGTGCCAGCAGCTTGGCAGGCGGGGGCCAAGAGACCCAGTACTTC	-	TRBJ2-5	TRBV5-8	TRBD2
CASGGNYEQYF	TGTGCCAGCGGAGGAAACTACGAGCAGTACTTC	few	TRBJ2-7	TRBV12-3/TRBV12-4	-
CASSFDGLPTRAGELFF	TGTGCCAGCAGCTTTGATGGACTCCCCACGAGGGCCGGGGAGCTGTTTTTT	-	TRBJ2-2	TRBV7-9	-
CASSRTSGGRSYNEQFF	TGTGCCAGCAGTCGGACTAGCGGGGGTCGCTCCTACAATGAGCAGTTCTTC	-	TRBJ2-1	TRBV11-3	TRBD2
CASSFPGGNGYTF	TGTGCCAGCAGCTTTCCAGGGGGAAATGGCTACACCTTC	-	TRBJ1-2	TRBV5-4	TRBD1
CASSSGLAGGSATQYF	TGTGCCAGCAGCTCCGGACTAGCGGGGGGGTCCGCGACCCAGTACTTC	-	TRBJ2-5	TRBV7-2	TRBD2
CASSSGLAVTGELFF	TGTGCCAGCAGCTCGGGACTAGCGGTTACCGGGGAGCTGTTTTTT	-	TRBJ2-2	TRBV7-2	TRBD2
CATSTPREGVEKLFF	TGTGCCACCAGCACTCCTCGTGAGGGCGTTGAAAAACTGTTTTTT	-	TRBJ1-4	TRBV15	-